Listed below are T cell receptor beta chains from one sample, sequenced in a study of OX40 agonist ivuxolimab in advanced cancers. Sequencing was performed with immunoSEQ multiplex PCR; in TCRdb, only in-frame clones are kept and a portion is missing. The sample yields 75,000 to 100,000 clones, 80% to 90% seen once. The sequences come from CD4+ or CD8+ T cells sorted from blood, collected in a trial of the OX40 agonist ivuxolimab. These receptors all come from an adult with an advanced solid tumor such as melanoma, head and neck, liver or kidney cancer. The CDR3 runs from the conserved cysteine through the conserved F or W. A D gene is named only where the DNA matches it firmly. Where a row states a size, it is once, few, many or the class of an expanded clone; other rows omit it.

TRBV4-2	-	TRBD2	TRBJ2-1	CASSQDILAGSPQFF	TGTGCCAGCAGCCAAGATATCCTAGCGGGGTCCCCGCAGTTCTTC
TRBV6-7	-	TRBD1	TRBJ1-4	CASSYSYERDSENEKLFF	TGTGCCAGCAGTTACTCCTACGAAAGGGACAGTGAAAATGAAAAACTGTTTTTT
TRBV7-8	few	TRBD1	TRBJ1-1	CASSAQGTTEAFF	TGTGCCAGCAGCGCACAGGGGACGACTGAAGCTTTCTTT
TRBV6-1	-	-	TRBJ2-7	CASSGNNPYEQYF	TGTGCCAGCAGTGGCAACAACCCCTACGAGCAGTACTTC
TRBV7-2	-	-	TRBJ2-7	CASSLESGSYEQYF	TGTGCCAGCAGCTTAGAGTCCGGGAGCTACGAGCAGTACTTC
TRBV6-1	-	-	TRBJ2-7	CASSLVGELYEQYF	TGTGCCAGCAGCCTGGTCGGGGAGCTCTACGAGCAGTACTTC
TRBV4-3	few	TRBD1	TRBJ2-7	CASSQLTGGSYEQYF	TGCGCCAGCAGCCAGTTGACAGGGGGGTCCTACGAGCAGTACTTC
TRBV6-5	-	TRBD1	TRBJ1-2	CASSYGTGHYGYTF	TGTGCCAGCAGTTACGGGACAGGCCACTATGGCTACACCTTC
TRBV7-2	few	TRBD2	TRBJ2-4	CASSLAPRGGVAAKNIQYF	TGTGCCAGCAGCTTAGCCCCTCGCGGGGGGGTTGCGGCCAAAAACATTCAGTACTTC
TRBV19	-	-	TRBJ2-3	CASSIVAVTDTQYF	TGTGCCAGTAGTATAGTTGCAGTGACAGATACGCAGTATTTT
TRBV7-8	-	-	TRBJ2-3	CASSSPVRRGAGDTQYF	TGTGCCAGCAGCTCCCCTGTTCGTCGGGGGGCCGGGGATACGCAGTATTTT
TRBV19	-	-	TRBJ1-5	CASREQGIGQPQHF	TGTGCCAGTAGGGAACAGGGAATTGGACAGCCCCAGCATTTT
TRBV5-5	-	TRBD1	TRBJ2-5	CASSFLTSGQQETQYF	TGTGCCAGCAGCTTCCTTACATCGGGACAGCAAGAGACCCAGTACTTC
TRBV7-8	-	TRBD1	TRBJ2-2	CASSPLPQGVSGELFF	TGTGCCAGCAGCCCCCTGCCGCAGGGGGTATCCGGGGAGCTGTTTTTT
TRBV19	-	-	TRBJ2-2	CASSIRVVAGELFF	TGTGCCAGTAGTATCCGGGTAGTGGCCGGGGAGCTGTTTTTT
TRBV28	-	-	TRBJ2-2	CASSLFGQGGTGELFF	TGTGCCAGCAGTTTATTTGGGCAGGGTGGAACCGGGGAGCTGTTTTTT
TRBV5-8	-	-	TRBJ2-2	CASSLGRLNTGELFF	TGTGCCAGCAGCTTGGGACGGCTGAACACCGGGGAGCTGTTTTTT
TRBV7-2	once	TRBD2	TRBJ2-1	CASSPTSGAAREQFF	TGTGCCAGCAGCCCAACTAGCGGGGCGGCGAGGGAGCAGTTCTTC
TRBV7-9	few	TRBD2	TRBJ2-7	CASSLAGVSEQYF	TGTGCCAGCTCACTAGCGGGAGTATCCGAGCAGTACTTC
TRBV4-2	-	-	TRBJ1-6	CASSQEAEYNSPLHF	TGTGCCAGCAGCCAGGAGGCAGAGTATAATTCACCCCTCCACTTT
TRBV7-2	once	-	TRBJ2-4	CASSFGRLAKNIQYF	TGTGCCAGCAGCTTCGGCAGGCTAGCCAAAAACATTCAGTACTTC
TRBV5-1	-	TRBD2	TRBJ2-1	CASSFVSSGGHEQFF	TGCGCCAGCAGCTTTGTGTCTAGCGGGGGACATGAGCAGTTCTTC
TRBV5-6	-	TRBD1	TRBJ2-7	CASSLTGVYYEQYF	TGTGCCAGCAGCTTAACAGGGGTGTACTACGAGCAGTACTTC
TRBV18	few	-	TRBJ2-2	CASSPTGQGTTGELFF	TGTGCCAGCTCACCAACCGGGCAGGGGACCACCGGGGAGCTGTTTTTT
TRBV19	-	-	TRBJ2-6	CASTRNQATGANVLTF	TGTGCCAGTACTCGAAATCAGGCGACTGGGGCCAACGTCCTGACTTTC
TRBV27	-	TRBD2	TRBJ2-7	CASPYGLAGPKGCLRQYF	TGTGCCAGCCCTTACGGACTAGCGGGGCCAAAGGGATGTTTGCGGCAGTACTTC
TRBV6-6	-	-	TRBJ1-2	CVTHPAAQYGGYTF	TGTGTCACTCACCCGGCTGCCCAGTATGGTGGCTACACCTTC
TRBV30	-	-	TRBJ2-5	CAWGNRDTPYF	TGTGCCTGGGGGAACCGGGACACTCCGTACTTC
TRBV6-1	-	-	TRBJ2-4	CASSEPLVDDKNIQYF	TGTGCCAGCAGTGAACCTCTAGTGGACGACAAAAACATTCAGTACTTC
TRBV7-8	-	-	TRBJ1-5	CASSPFRDTKTRPQHF	TGTGCCAGCAGCCCATTCCGGGACACCAAAACCCGGCCCCAGCATTTT
TRBV18	-	-	TRBJ1-1	CASSPASNTEAFF	TGTGCCAGCTCACCAGCGTCGAACACTGAAGCTTTCTTT
TRBV4-1	-	-	TRBJ2-2	CASSQVGGDRFKQRNTGELFF	TGCGCCAGCAGCCAAGTGGGGGGGGACAGGTTTAAGCAGCGGAACACCGGGGAGCTGTTTTTT
TRBV28	-	-	TRBJ2-5	CASSFNRPQETQYF	TGTGCCAGCAGTTTCAACAGGCCCCAAGAGACCCAGTACTTC
TRBV7-9	-	-	TRBJ2-7	CASSRDQSFSYEQYF	TGTGCCAGCAGCCGAGACCAGAGTTTCTCCTACGAGCAGTACTTC
TRBV5-5	-	TRBD2	TRBJ2-7	CASSRLEGGSYEQYF	TGTGCCAGCAGCCGGCTGGAGGGAGGGTCCTACGAGCAGTACTTC
TRBV4-1	-	-	TRBJ2-1	CASSKTFLGGNEQFF	TGCGCCAGCAGCAAGACTTTTCTTGGCGGCAATGAGCAGTTCTTC
TRBV5-4	-	-	TRBJ2-3	CASSLDPTPSGTDTQYF	TGTGCCAGCAGCTTGGACCCCACTCCATCTGGCACAGATACGCAGTATTTT